The 8 T cell receptor beta chains in this list originate from one sample, sequenced in a study of liver allograft versus peripheral blood T cells. Whole-study context: Transplanted-liver T cell receptor repertoires were compared with recipients' peripheral blood repertoires.

TCRdb re-analysed the reads in MiXCR, keeping a single row per CDR3 protein. Seen here are 9,500 to 13,000 distinct CDR3 sequences, about 20% observed once, and the top ten hold about 1.7%. The receptors originated from a human patient who had a liver transplant. Part of the T cells may come from the graft donor.

By proportion, this clonotype is medium-sized. This rearrangement joins TRBV6-1 to TRBJ1-1; D is possibly TRBD1 (5 bases). The germline V gene encodes CDR1 MNHNS and CDR2 SASEGT. The CDR3 sequence is 13 residues long. Trimming left V 7 bases short and J 1 base short, with 10 bases between. CDR3 DNA: TGTGCCAGCATGGGACGGTGGAACACTGAAGCTTTCTTT. It encodes CASMGRWNTEAFF.

Regarding this clonotype: Just one base apart from a much larger clone, this may be a read error. The rearrangement links TRBV6-5 to TRBJ1-1; D gene unclear. Germline lookup yields CDR1 MNHEY and CDR2 SVGAGI. The CDR3 length is 16 residues. The CDR3 loop reads CASSYSVLSSNIEAFF. Written as DNA, the CDR3 is TGTGCCAGCAGTTACTCGGTTCTTTCCTCGAACATTGAAGCTTTCTTT.

This clonotype was seen only a few times. V usage is TRBV27 and J usage is TRBJ1-2; D not resolved. Germline V gene lookup returns CDR1 MNHEY and CDR2 SMNVEV (reference sequence). Deletions cut 3 bases from V and 8 bases from J, with 16 bases between. The CDR3 is 14 amino acids. CDR3 bases: TGTGCCAGCAGTTTCCCGTCAGGTCCAAACGGCTACACCTTC. This translates into CASSFPSGPNGYTF.

The genes are TRBV12-3 or TRBV12-4 and TRBJ2-7; D remains ambiguous. V dropped 3 bases and J dropped 2 bases, with 8 bases sitting between them. The CDR3 sequence is 13 residues long. The DNA of the CDR3 is TGTGCCAGCAGTTTTAGCAGTACCTACGAGCAGTACTTC. It codes for CASSFSSTYEQYF.

This clonotype is labeled medium-sized. The J gene is TRBJ2-7, the V gene TRBV10-3, with D tentatively TRBD2 (6 bases). CDR3 size: 13 residues. Germline V lookup: CDR1 ENHRY, CDR2 SYGVKD. CDR3 coding DNA: TGTGCGACTAAAGGCGGGATCGGTTACGAGCAGTACTTC. As protein: CATKGGIGYEQYF.

The CDR3 loop reads CASSPVPYEKLFF. DNA of the CDR3: TGTGCCAGCAGCCCTGTCCCGTACGAAAAACTGTTTTTT. The gene calls are TRBV12-3 or TRBV12-4 and TRBJ1-4; no firm D call. The V gene lost 6 bases and the J gene lost 8 bases, with 13 bases spanning the gap. There are 13 residues in the CDR3.

This clonotype is deemed medium-sized. This chain uses TRBV6-5 with TRBJ2-5, with 13 nucleotides matching TRBD2. The CDR3 covers 13 residues. Germline assignment: CDR1 MNHEY and CDR2 SVGAGI. CDR3 DNA: TGTACTAGCGGGAGGGCTCAGGGGGAGACCCAGTACTTC. Encoded protein: CTSGRAQGETQYF.

By sample fraction, this clonotype is medium-sized. The chain's CDR3 is CASSPEADQPQHF. As DNA, the CDR3 is TGTGCCAGCTCACCAGAGGCAGATCAGCCCCAGCATTTT. The gene calls are TRBV18 and TRBJ1-5; D unresolved. CDR1 is KGHSH and CDR2 is LQKENI in the germline V gene. CDR3 size: 13 residues. Trimming took off 2 bases at V and 5 bases at J, with 7 bases between the two ends.